The 3 T cell receptor beta chains listed next were all sequenced from one sample in a study of T-cell memory formation after mild COVID-19. From the 5' RACE reads, TCRdb called clonotypes with MiXCR, one entry per CDR3 protein. The table shows 100,000 to 150,000 distinct CDR3 sequences, with roughly 15% occurring only once. The sample taken for sequencing was PBMCs or a T cell subset sorted from them (not recorded which). The receptors were sampled from an adult woman who had mild COVID-19 (a few samples of this study predate the infection). Cell type and time point are not known.

This clonotype was seen more than once but under ten times. The CDR3 is CASSEILHSPNTGELFF. The DNA of the CDR3 is TGTGCCAGCAGTGAAATACTACACTCCCCGAACACCGGGGAGCTGTTTTTT. The chain joins TRBV25-1 to TRBJ2-2; D ambiguous. The V end was cut by 2 bases, the J end by 0 bases, with 13 bases between. Germline values: CDR1 MGHDK, CDR2 SYGVNS. The CDR3 has 17 residues. Full variable domain (remainder filled in from reference TRBV25-1 and TRBJ2-2): EADIYQTPRYLVIGTGKKITLECSQTMGHDKMYWYQQDPGMELHLIHYSYGVNSTEKGDLSSESTVSRIRTEHFPLTLESARPSHTSQYLCASSEILHSPNTGELFFGEGSRLTVL.

V usage is TRBV7-2 and J usage is TRBJ2-7, with 10 bases fitting TRBD2. Looked up from germline, CDR1 is SGHTA and CDR2 is FQGNSA. J lost 4 bases, V lost 4 bases, and 4 bases had no gene match. The CDR3 covers 14 residues. CDR3 coding DNA: TGTGCCAGCAGCTCCCAGCGGGAGGGGTACGAGCAGTACTTC. This sequence encodes CASSSQREGYEQYF.

Written as DNA, the CDR3 is TGTGCCAGCAGTTTAGGAGGGACAGGGCAGCAAGAGACCCAGTACTTC. Encoded protein: CASSLGGTGQQETQYF. This chain connects TRBV12-3 or TRBV12-4 to TRBJ2-5, with 9 nucleotides matching TRBD1. V trimming: 1 base; J trimming: 2 bases; junction bases outside the gene matches: 5. There are 16 residues in the CDR3.